A selection of T cell receptor beta chains follows, all from one sample in a study of cytomegalovirus exposure and HLA in healthy donors. Method: immunoSEQ multiplex PCR; TCRdb's copy keeps in-frame clones and lacks some. In the table there are approximately 150,000 clones, roughly 68% of which are singletons. The sequencing input was PBMCs. The receptor source for this set is a man aged 25 to 45 in good health and CMV-seropositive. The CDR3 runs from the conserved cysteine through the conserved F or W. Fields, in order: V gene, clone size, D gene, J gene, CDR3 protein, CDR3 DNA. D genes are given only for firm matches. Rows may omit the clone size; those that give it use once, few, many or a size class.

>TRBV6-5|.|TRBD1|TRBJ1-5
CASSYRQGENQPQHF
TGTGCCAGCAGTTACCGACAGGGCGAAAATCAGCCCCAGCATTTT
>TRBV5-4|once|TRBD1|TRBJ2-5
CASSLARDSLIRYF
TGTGCCAGCAGCTTGGCTCGGGACAGTCTTATACGGTACTTC
>TRBV2|.|TRBD1|TRBJ1-5
CASSLTGGRQPQHF
TGTGCCAGCAGTCTGACAGGGGGCAGGCAGCCCCAGCATTTT
>TRBV5-1|once|TRBD1|TRBJ1-1
CASSLARQGITEAFF
TGCGCCAGCAGCTTGGCCCGACAGGGGATCACTGAAGCTTTCTTT
>TRBV13|.|.|TRBJ2-3
CASSFRFIEGPDTQYF
TGTGCCAGCAGCTTTAGGTTCATCGAGGGCCCAGATACGCAGTATTTT
>TRBV4-2|.|.|TRBJ2-1
CASSQVRNNEQFF
TGTGCCAGCAGCCAAGTCAGGAACAATGAGCAGTTCTTC
>TRBV7-9|.|.|TRBJ2-1
CASSLTSNEQFF
TGTGCCAGCAGCTTAACGAGCAATGAGCAGTTCTTC
>TRBV7-3|.|.|TRBJ1-1
CASSLNRGGDTEAFF
TGTGCCAGCAGCTTAAATCGGGGGGGGGACACTGAAGCTTTCTTT
>TRBV5-1|.|TRBD2|TRBJ2-7
CASSLSSGRAYEQYF
TGCGCCAGCAGCTTGTCTAGCGGGAGGGCCTACGAGCAGTACTTC
>TRBV2|.|TRBD1|TRBJ2-7
CASSGTGGATYEQYF
TGTGCCAGCAGTGGGACAGGGGGTGCGACCTACGAGCAGTACTTC
>TRBV7-9|.|TRBD2|TRBJ2-7
CSSSFLAGGEQYF
TGTTCCAGCAGCTTTCTGGCGGGAGGCGAGCAGTACTTC